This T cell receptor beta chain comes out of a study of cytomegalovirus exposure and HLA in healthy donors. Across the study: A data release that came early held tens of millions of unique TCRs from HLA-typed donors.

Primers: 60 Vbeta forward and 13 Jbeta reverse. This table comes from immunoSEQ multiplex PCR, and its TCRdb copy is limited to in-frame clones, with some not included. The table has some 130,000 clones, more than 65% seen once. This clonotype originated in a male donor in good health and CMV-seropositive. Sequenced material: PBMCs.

CDR3 region: CAWSGGDNQPQHF. The CDR3 DNA is TGTGCCTGGAGTGGGGGGGACAATCAGCCCCAGCATTTT. This chain joins TRBV30 and TRBJ1-5, with D perhaps TRBD1 (5 bases). The CDR3 loop spans 13 amino acids. Trimming pared 1 base from V and 3 bases from J, leaving 7 bases between. Germline CDR1 reads GTSNPN; CDR2 reads SVGIG (reference sequence).